These 25 T cell receptor beta chains share one sample of origin, sequenced in a study of post-analysis software for immune sequencing data. Their target antigens are unknown. Study-wide findings and caveats: There were about 5 TRBV segments more frequent in patients than controls, and TRBV5-6, TRBV5-1 and TRBV20-1 were among them.

The TCR beta cDNA libraries carried unique molecular identifiers. TCRdb re-derived calls from the PCR reads in MiXCR, one entry per CDR3 protein. The sample yields a few hundred thousand distinct CDR3 sequences, approximately 38% seen once. Sequenced: blood. These receptor sequences come from a girl aged 10 to 17 with multiple sclerosis.

This clonotype was observed a few times. The chain joins TRBV6-4 to TRBJ2-1; 9 bases are shared with TRBD2. Germline-derived CDR1 and CDR2 are MRHNA and SNTAGT. With V trimmed by 5 bases and J by 10 bases, 12 bases remained unmatched. This CDR3 region has 15 residues. CDR3 DNA: TGTGCCAGCAGTCCTTATCCAGCGGGGGGAGGGGAGCAGTTCTTC. Residues: CASSPYPAGGGEQFF.

This clonotype was counted only a few times. V is TRBV20-1 and J is TRBJ2-7; D is perhaps TRBD1 (6 bases). This CDR3 has 13 amino acids. V dropped 3 bases and J dropped 2 bases, with 11 bases sitting between them. CDR1 is DFQATT, CDR2 SNEGSKA, per germline (reference sequence). The CDR3 reads CSASPDSTYEQYF. The CDR3 DNA sequence: TGCAGTGCTAGTCCGGACAGTACCTACGAGCAGTACTTC.

J is TRBJ2-5 and V is TRBV7-6; D ambiguous. CDR1 and CDR2 from the germline V gene are SGHVS and FNYEAQ. The V end was cut by 5 bases, the J end by 7 bases, with 11 bases between. This CDR3 is built from 12 residues. The CDR3 protein is CASSGSKLTQYF. CDR3 coding DNA: TGTGCCAGCAGCGGGTCCAAACTGACCCAGTACTTC.

J is TRBJ2-7 and V is TRBV4-3; D is perhaps TRBD1 (7 bases). The germline gives CDR1 LGHNA, CDR2 YSLEER. The CDR3 has 15 residues. Deletions cut 1 base from V and 4 bases from J, with 14 bases between. The CDR3 sequence: CASSQGVAGGYEQYF. CDR3 bases: TGCGCCAGCAGCCAAGGTGTGGCAGGGGGGTACGAGCAGTACTTC.

The chain uses TRBV29-1 and TRBJ2-7, with TRBD1 matching 7 bases. Germline values: CDR1 SQVTM, CDR2 ANQGSEA. V gave up 0 bases and J gave up 0 bases; unmatched junction bases: 2. CDR3 length equals 14 residues. This chain's CDR3 is CSVEDGDSSYEQYF. Written as DNA, the CDR3 is TGCAGCGTTGAAGATGGGGACAGCTCCTACGAGCAGTACTTC.

The chain uses TRBV20-1 and TRBJ1-4, with a weak D call TRBD1 (6 bases). V lost 0 bases and J 7 bases, leaving 15 bases between the germline ends. Looked up from germline, CDR1 is DFQATT and CDR2 is SNEGSKA (reference sequence). The CDR3 runs to 15 residues. The CDR3 region has the DNA TGCAGTGCTAGAGATCCCAGACAGGAGGGTGAAAAACTGTTTTTT. Its translation is CSARDPRQEGEKLFF.

The gene calls are TRBV20-1 and TRBJ2-1; 7 bases line up with TRBD1. The CDR3 covers 13 residues. Germline V gene lookup returns CDR1 DFQATT and CDR2 SNEGSKA (reference sequence). Unmatched junction bases numbered 9, after V lost 5 bases and J lost 8 bases. The CDR3 nucleotides are TGCAGTGCTCCTACAGGGGACATTGATGAGCAGTTCTTC. Translating gives CSAPTGDIDEQFF.

This chain uses TRBV4-1 with TRBJ2-5; 8 positions match TRBD1. The CDR3 totals 14 residues. From germline, CDR1 is MGHRA and CDR2 YSYEKL. Losses at the gene ends were 4 bases for V and 4 bases for J; bases not matched to a gene: 5. CDR3 sequence reads: CASSRITGGETQYF. CDR3 in DNA: TGCGCCAGCAGCCGTATAACAGGGGGAGAGACCCAGTACTTC.

The V call is TRBV25-1, the J call TRBJ1-6; D is unresolved. The germline V gene has CDR1 MGHDK and CDR2 SYGVNS. V lost 7 bases and J 6 bases, leaving 10 bases between the germline ends. The CDR3 extends over 13 amino acids. CDR3 in amino acids: CASTGLSNSPLHF. CDR3 coding DNA: TGTGCCAGCACCGGCCTTAGTAATTCACCCCTCCACTTT.

The chain couples TRBV20-1 to TRBJ1-5; D is unclear. In germline, CDR1 is DFQATT, CDR2 SNEGSKA (reference sequence). V was shortened by 4 bases and J by 4 bases, with 8 bases between the two germline ends. This CDR3 has 12 amino acids. The chain's CDR3 is CSATLLNQPQHF. For the CDR3, the DNA is TGCAGTGCTACACTTTTGAATCAGCCCCAGCATTTT.

This clonotype has more than one count but fewer than ten. This chain uses TRBV6-1 with TRBJ2-1; the D gene is possibly TRBD2 (6 bases). Per germline, CDR1 MNHNS and CDR2 SASEGT. The CDR3 has 16 amino acids. The V gene lost 6 bases and the J gene lost 7 bases, with 22 bases spanning the gap. The CDR3 spells CASRGWEVSYRNEQFF. The CDR3 DNA reads TGTGCCAGCAGGGGCTGGGAGGTATCATATCGTAATGAGCAGTTCTTC.

The chain is built from TRBV6-4 and TRBJ1-1; perhaps TRBD1 as D (5 bases). Germline V gives CDR1 MRHNA, CDR2 SNTAGT. V was clipped by 3 bases and J by 5 bases, with 16 bases between them. The CDR3 totals 15 residues. CDR3 coding DNA: TGTGCCAGCAGTGAAAACGACAGCCCGAGAACTGAAGCTTTCTTT. As protein: CASSENDSPRTEAFF.

The gene calls are TRBV7-2 and TRBJ1-5; tentative D call: TRBD1 (5 bases). Germline CDR1 reads SGHTA; CDR2 reads FQGNSA. V dropped 3 bases and J dropped 4 bases, with 13 bases sitting between them. This CDR3 is 15 amino acids long. The CDR3 DNA reads as TGTGCCAGCAGCTTTAGGGGAGCGGGTAATCAGCCCCAGCATTTT. Translation gives CASSFRGAGNQPQHF.

The chain uses TRBV12-3 or TRBV12-4 and TRBJ2-3; 9 nucleotides align to TRBD2. The CDR3 loop spans 15 amino acids. Unmatched junction bases numbered 4, after V lost 2 bases and J lost 4 bases. CDR3 amino acids: CASSLNSGSADTQYF. CDR3 DNA: TGTGCCAGCAGTTTAAATAGCGGGAGCGCAGATACGCAGTATTTT.

The V call is TRBV12-3 or TRBV12-4, the J call TRBJ2-7; a possible D gene is TRBD1 (6 bases). The CDR3 runs 13 residues. Trimming removed 3 bases at V and 4 bases at J, with 10 bases between. In nucleotides, the CDR3 is TGTGCCAGCAGTTTTCAAAGGGGGTACGAGCAGTACTTC. Its protein product is CASSFQRGYEQYF.

This chain links TRBV12-3 or TRBV12-4 with TRBJ2-7; a weak D match, TRBD1 (6 bases). The ends were cut back, 6 bases at V and 0 bases at J, with 15 bases in the middle. This CDR3 region has 15 residues. The CDR3 sequence: CASSPNRVLSYEQYF. CDR3 nucleotides: TGTGCCAGCAGCCCAAACAGGGTCCTCTCCTACGAGCAGTACTTC.

As for this clonotype: A read error may explain this, as a much larger clone is one base away. V usage is TRBV5-1 and J usage is TRBJ1-2; a weak D match, TRBD1 (6 bases). Trimming shortened V by 3 bases and J by 0 bases, and 9 bases separated the two germline ends. The CDR3 runs 14 residues. CDR1 and CDR2 (germline): SGHRS, YFSETQ. CDR3 sequence reads: CASSWQGSNYGYTF. Here the CDR3 DNA reads TGCGCCAGCAGCTGGCAGGGGTCTAACTATGGCTACACCTTC.

This clonotype was counted between two and nine times. J is TRBJ1-1 and V is TRBV5-5, with 8 bases that match TRBD1. J was trimmed by 0 bases and V by 8 bases; bases with no gene match: 6. The CDR3 sequence is 14 residues long. Germline V gene lookup returns CDR1 SGHKS and CDR2 YYEKEE (reference sequence). The CDR3 sequence: CASSTGVMNTEAFF. For the CDR3, the DNA is TGTGCCAGTTCGACAGGGGTTATGAACACTGAAGCTTTCTTT.

V and J are TRBV20-1 and TRBJ2-6; D gene uncertain. There are 15 residues in the CDR3. V was trimmed by 2 bases and J by 4 bases, leaving 12 bases between them. Germline CDR1 DFQATT, CDR2 SNEGSKA (reference sequence). CDR3 in amino acids: CSARPLSSGANVLTF. The CDR3 coding sequence is TGCAGTGCTAGACCATTGTCTTCGGGGGCCAACGTCCTGACTTTC.

The chain uses TRBV5-1 and TRBJ1-2; TRBD1 matches at 8 bases. V was clipped by 0 bases and J by 8 bases; unmatched bases: 9. The length of the CDR3 is 15 residues. Germline assignment: CDR1 SGHRS and CDR2 YFSETQ. The CDR3: CASSLEQGGLEGYTF. The DNA of the CDR3 is TGCGCCAGCAGCTTGGAACAGGGGGGACTGGAAGGCTACACCTTC.

This clonotype was seen a handful of times. The rearrangement joins TRBV12-3 or TRBV12-4 to TRBJ2-5; D perhaps matches TRBD2 (5 bases). V was pared by 4 bases and J by 2 bases, with 14 bases between. The length of the CDR3 is 15 residues. CDR3: CASSYRRAEQETQYF. The CDR3 DNA follows: TGTGCCAGCAGTTACCGGCGGGCGGAACAAGAGACCCAGTACTTC.

This clonotype was seen a few times. The V gene is TRBV29-1, the J gene TRBJ1-1; D may be TRBD1 (6 bases). Germline values: CDR1 SQVTM, CDR2 ANQGSEA. V gave up 6 bases and J gave up 0 bases, with 20 bases separating them. The CDR3 sequence is 16 residues long. This CDR3 reads CSVLIRTVKVNTEAFF. CDR3 in DNA: TGCAGCGTGCTGATAAGGACAGTAAAGGTGAACACTGAAGCTTTCTTT.

This chain joins TRBV20-1 and TRBJ2-1; 7 bases match TRBD1. Germline V lookup: CDR1 DFQATT, CDR2 SNEGSKA (reference sequence). V shed 5 bases, J shed 5 bases, and the junction held 9 bases outside the gene matches. CDR3 length equals 14 residues. CDR3 sequence reads: CSAPDRRGDNEQFF. The CDR3 DNA sequence: TGCAGTGCTCCGGACAGGAGAGGTGACAATGAGCAGTTCTTC.

In its sample, this clonotype was seen many times. This chain's CDR3 is CASSQDRDSSYEQYF. In nucleotides, the CDR3 is TGTGCCAGCAGCCAGGACCGGGATAGCTCCTACGAGCAGTACTTC. The chain joins TRBV3-1 to TRBJ2-7; the D gene is possibly TRBD2 (5 bases). CDR1 and CDR2 from the germline V gene are LGHDT and YNNKEL (reference sequence). This CDR3 contains 15 residues. V lost 3 bases and J lost 0, with 12 bases in between.

This clonotype was observed a few times. This chain connects TRBV15 to TRBJ1-5, with TRBD1 matching 9 bases. The CDR3 contains 17 residues. Trimming removed 0 bases from V and 2 bases from J; junction bases left unmatched: 5. Germline CDR1 and CDR2: LNHNV and YYDKDF (reference sequence). DNA for the CDR3: TGTGCCACCAGCAGAGAAGGGGACAGGGTCGGCAATCAGCCCCAGCATTTT. Amino acid sequence: CATSREGDRVGNQPQHF.